This TCR beta chain is drawn from a study of cytomegalovirus exposure and HLA in healthy donors. It was with 60 Vbeta and 13 Jbeta primers that the PCR ran. TCRdb's table, derived via immunoSEQ multiplex PCR, lists solely in-frame clones and lacks some. This table holds 90,000 to 150,000 clones, 81% found once. The CDR3 has 12 amino acids. Germline assignment: CDR1 LNHDA and CDR2 SQIVND (reference sequence). The V gene lost 4 bases and the J gene lost 3 bases, with 4 bases spanning the gap. Sequenced input: PBMCs. This TCR came from a woman between 40 and 50 years old in good health and CMV-seronegative. This chain uses TRBV19 with TRBJ2-1; D is unresolved. The CDR3 DNA is TGTGCCAGTAGTACCCACTACAATGAGCAGTTCTTC. This sequence encodes CASSTHYNEQFF.